These 8 T cell receptor beta chains were all obtained from the same sample, sequenced in a study of blood T cells in healthy people across ages. A second about 6 to 11 cycle PCR used barcoded and J-beta primers. Each CDR3 protein is one row after TCRdb ran MiXCR on the 5' RACE reads. The profile shows some 800,000 distinct CDR3 sequences, 44% of them singletons. Source material: blood. These TCRs come from a man in his 60s in good health.

This chain uses TRBV21-1 with TRBJ2-2; TRBD2 reflects the table's D call only, with no check against the DNA. TRBV21-1 is a pseudogene. The CDR3 has 14 amino acids. The CDR3 DNA reads as TGTGCCACAAACCGGGGGAGGAGGACCGGGGAGCTGTTTTTT. Translating it yields CATNRGRRTGELFF.

The sample holds many counts of this clonotype. The chain is built from TRBV29-1 and TRBJ2-7; D may be TRBD1 (6 bases). Germline CDR1 SQVTM, CDR2 ANQGSEA. The CDR3 covers 12 residues. Trimming left V 4 bases short and J 3 bases short, with 10 bases between. The CDR3 region is CSVARDNYEQYF. The CDR3 nucleotides read TGCAGCGTTGCCCGGGACAACTACGAGCAGTACTTC.

The V and J genes are TRBV6-2 or TRBV6-3 and TRBJ2-5; perhaps TRBD2 as D (6 bases). The DNA end lines up better with TRBJ2-7; the J call may be wrong. The length of the CDR3 is 12 residues. Germline V gene lookup returns CDR1 MNHEY and CDR2 SVGEGT. In DNA form, the CDR3 reads TGTGCCAGCAGTTACGGGACTCCCGAGCAGTACTTC. This gives the protein CASSYGTPEQYF.

This clonotype was seen at least ten times. The chain joins TRBV12-3 or TRBV12-4 to TRBJ2-7; D is uncertain. CDR3 length: 13 amino acids. V was pared by 6 bases and J by 3 bases, with 12 bases between. In nucleotides, the CDR3 is TGTGCCAGCAGGCGTGAACACTTCTACGAGCAGTACTTC. This encodes CASRREHFYEQYF.

The chain is built from TRBV7-9 and TRBJ2-4, with no clear D. Germline lookup yields CDR1 SEHNR and CDR2 FQNEAQ (reference sequence). The ends were cut back, 1 base at V and 0 bases at J, with 7 bases in the middle. The CDR3 consists of 15 residues. This chain's CDR3 is CASSLGGVAKNIQYF. DNA of the CDR3: TGTGCCAGCAGCTTAGGTGGGGTAGCCAAAAACATTCAGTACTTC.

The table lists this clonotype with a few counts. This chain uses TRBV5-1 with TRBJ2-7; TRBD1 matches at 8 bases. The V and J ends lost 6 bases and 4 bases, in that order; junction bases with no gene match: 9. CDR1 and CDR2 from the germline V gene are SGHRS and YFSETQ. The CDR3 totals 14 residues. The CDR3 is CASKTNQGAYEQYF. The CDR3 DNA is TGCGCCAGCAAAACCAACCAGGGGGCGTACGAGCAGTACTTC.

This clonotype was counted only a few times. V is TRBV20-1 and J is TRBJ2-1, with D hard to call. The germline V gene encodes CDR1 DFQATT and CDR2 SNEGSKA (reference sequence). The V end lost 0 bases, the J end lost 8 bases, and 8 bases lay between the germline ends. This CDR3 region has 12 residues. This chain's CDR3 is CSARDINYEQFF. Here the CDR3 DNA reads TGCAGTGCTAGAGACATCAACTATGAGCAGTTCTTC.

This clonotype was seen a few times. V gene TRBV5-4 combines with J gene TRBJ2-5; D remains unclear. Germline assignment: CDR1 SGHNT and CDR2 YYREEE (reference sequence). The CDR3 contains 15 residues. V was shortened by 0 bases and J by 1 base, with 10 bases between the two germline ends. The DNA of the CDR3 is TGTGCCAGCAGCTTGGATAACTTTATCCAAGAGACCCAGTACTTC. This codes for CASSLDNFIQETQYF.